This entry features one TCR beta chain sequence. It lacks a known antigen. Qualities for individual bases were not recorded, and no much larger clone is one base off. This sample stems from a study of cytomegalovirus exposure and HLA in healthy donors (dated by TCRdb to the late 2010s). Broadly, across the study: The 666 repertoires of the first cohort and the roughly 120 validation repertoires were produced on the same platform, according to a later analysis. The study aimed to test whether cataloging public T cell receptors could reveal signatures of past pathogen exposure. In addition to the first cohort of about 650 subjects, a separate validation cohort of about 120 different subjects was used. To predict cytomegalovirus infection status, the study brought together high-throughput TCR immunosequencing, statistical association of individual TCRs with disease status, and machine learning.

The CDR3 starts with the cysteine, ends with the phenylalanine, and has 15 residues. The entry retains the CDR3 DNA only, 45 bases that are in frame from base 1. The V end loses 0 bases and the J end loses 6 bases, and a stretch of 15 bases separates them. CDR1 and CDR2 (GTSNPN, SVGIG) derive from the germline V gene (reference sequence). The donors belonged to the validation cohort of under 150 subjects, which was separate from the approximately 700-subject first cohort. The library was made by the immunoSEQ multiplex PCR assay. The authors processed their data as follows. A statistical classification framework was built for diagnosing cytomegalovirus status from the catalog of TCR beta chain sequences. Entries here come from immuneACCESS through TCRdb and include only in-frame sequences with V and J called. Some clones fail to appear in such tables; in the studies checked, an unresolved V gene covers under half of the shortfall, and the cause of the remainder is unknown. Clone size and the V and J calls come from that table; the DNA yielded D and trimming. The sample records hundreds of thousands of clones, more than 75% of which are singletons. The top ten clones comprise about 2% of the sample.

What the authors observed across the whole study: The study listed 170 or so TCR beta chains as associated with cytomegalovirus. Across donors, most TCR sequences were observed very rarely, whereas some public TCRs were present in many individuals. A few of the identified cytomegalovirus-associated TCR beta chains were confirmed in vitro to be specific for cytomegalovirus antigens. All 120 or so repertoires were used to score co-occurrence in the validation cohort in a later analysis, because that analysis had no HLA typing for the cohort. The classifier was reported to diagnose cytomegalovirus status with high specificity and sensitivity in both the original and validation cohorts. According to the authors, the approach could potentially be generalized to other disease states and immunological phenotypes. A later analysis found that TCRs clustered in the first cohort also tended to co-occur in the 130 or so validation repertoires, with approximately 94% of cluster scores above 0.

Sample: PBMCs. The chain couples TRBV30 to TRBJ1-5; the D gene is perhaps TRBD1, on 6 matching bases. The sequence derives from a woman younger than 35 in good health and CMV-seropositive. The sequence in DNA is TGTGCCTGGAGTGTTTTACAGGGATTGGGTCAGCCCCAGCATTTT. Translated, it reads CAWSVLQGLGQPQHF.